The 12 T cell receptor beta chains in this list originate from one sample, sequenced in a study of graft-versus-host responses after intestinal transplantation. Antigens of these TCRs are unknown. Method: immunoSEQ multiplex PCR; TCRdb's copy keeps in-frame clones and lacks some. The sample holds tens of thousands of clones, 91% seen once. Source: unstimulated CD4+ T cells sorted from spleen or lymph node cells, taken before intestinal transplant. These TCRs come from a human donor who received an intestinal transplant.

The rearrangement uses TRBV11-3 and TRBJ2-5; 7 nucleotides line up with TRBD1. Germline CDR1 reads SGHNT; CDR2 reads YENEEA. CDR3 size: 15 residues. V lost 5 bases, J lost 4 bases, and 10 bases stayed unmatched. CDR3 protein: CASSPGTVSLETQYF. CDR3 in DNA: TGTGCCAGCAGCCCCGGGACAGTGAGTTTAGAGACCCAGTACTTC.

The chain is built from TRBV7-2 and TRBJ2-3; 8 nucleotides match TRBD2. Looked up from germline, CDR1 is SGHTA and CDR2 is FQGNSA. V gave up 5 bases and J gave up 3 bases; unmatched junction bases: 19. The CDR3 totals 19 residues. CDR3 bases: TGTGCCAGCAGCGTCAAGCGGGGGCGCCGCGTCGGGGAAACAGATACGCAGTATTTT. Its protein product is CASSVKRGRRVGETDTQYF.

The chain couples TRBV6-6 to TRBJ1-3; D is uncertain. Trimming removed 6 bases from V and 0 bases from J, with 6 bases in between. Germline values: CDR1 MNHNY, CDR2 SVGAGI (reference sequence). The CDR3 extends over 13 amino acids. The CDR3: CASSPLSGNTIYF. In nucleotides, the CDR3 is TGTGCCAGCAGCCCTCTCTCTGGAAACACCATATATTTT.

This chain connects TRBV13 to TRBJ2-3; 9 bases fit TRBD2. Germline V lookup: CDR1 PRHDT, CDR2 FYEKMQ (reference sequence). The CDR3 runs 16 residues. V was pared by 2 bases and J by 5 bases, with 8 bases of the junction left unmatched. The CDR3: CASSLKVAGAGDTQYF. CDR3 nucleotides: TGTGCCAGCAGCTTAAAAGTAGCGGGGGCAGGAGATACGCAGTATTTT.

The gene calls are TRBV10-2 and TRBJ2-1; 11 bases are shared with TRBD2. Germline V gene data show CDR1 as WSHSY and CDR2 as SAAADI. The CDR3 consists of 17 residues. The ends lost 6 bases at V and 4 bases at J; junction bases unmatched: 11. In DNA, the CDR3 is TGCGCCAGCAGAACGACTAGCGGGGCAGCAGGGTACAATGAGCAGTTCTTC. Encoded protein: CASRTTSGAAGYNEQFF.

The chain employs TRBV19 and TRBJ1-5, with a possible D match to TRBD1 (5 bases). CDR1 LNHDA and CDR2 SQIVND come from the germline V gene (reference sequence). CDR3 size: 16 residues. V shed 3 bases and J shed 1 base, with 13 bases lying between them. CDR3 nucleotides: TGTGCCAGTAGTATCGAACAGGTATGGAGCAATCAGCCCCAGCATTTT. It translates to CASSIEQVWSNQPQHF. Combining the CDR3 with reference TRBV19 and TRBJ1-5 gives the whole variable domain DGGITQSPKYLFRKEGQNVTLSCEQNLNHDAMYWYRQDPGQGLRLIYYSQIVNDFQKGDIAEGYSVSREKKESFPLTVTSAQKNPTAFYLCASSIEQVWSNQPQHFGDGTRLSIL.

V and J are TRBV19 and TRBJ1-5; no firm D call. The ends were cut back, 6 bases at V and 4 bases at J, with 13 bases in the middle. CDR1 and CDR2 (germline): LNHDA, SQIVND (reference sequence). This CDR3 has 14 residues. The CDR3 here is CASSRRGPNQPQHF. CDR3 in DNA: TGTGCCAGTAGCCGAAGAGGGCCTAATCAGCCCCAGCATTTT. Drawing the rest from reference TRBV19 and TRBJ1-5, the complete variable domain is DGGITQSPKYLFRKEGQNVTLSCEQNLNHDAMYWYRQDPGQGLRLIYYSQIVNDFQKGDIAEGYSVSREKKESFPLTVTSAQKNPTAFYLCASSRRGPNQPQHFGDGTRLSIL.

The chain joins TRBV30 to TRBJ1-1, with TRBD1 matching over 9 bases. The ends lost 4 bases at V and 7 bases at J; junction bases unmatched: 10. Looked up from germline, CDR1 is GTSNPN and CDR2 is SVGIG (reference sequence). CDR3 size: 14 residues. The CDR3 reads CAWIPRDRVREAFF. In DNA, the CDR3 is TGTGCCTGGATTCCCCGGGACAGGGTTCGTGAAGCTTTCTTT.

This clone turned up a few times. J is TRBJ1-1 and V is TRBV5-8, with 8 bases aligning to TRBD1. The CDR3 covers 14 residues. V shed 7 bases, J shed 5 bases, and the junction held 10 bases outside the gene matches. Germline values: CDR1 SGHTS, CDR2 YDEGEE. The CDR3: CASLRQGARTEAFF. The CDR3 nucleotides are TGTGCCAGCTTAAGGCAGGGGGCGCGTACTGAAGCTTTCTTT.

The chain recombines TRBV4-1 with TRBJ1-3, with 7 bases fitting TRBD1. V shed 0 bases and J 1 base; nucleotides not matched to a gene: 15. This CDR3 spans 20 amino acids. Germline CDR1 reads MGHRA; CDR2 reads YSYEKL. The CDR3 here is CASSQERRGRNLRSGNTIYF. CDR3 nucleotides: TGCGCCAGCAGCCAAGAGCGAAGGGGGCGCAATCTAAGGTCTGGAAACACCATATATTTT.

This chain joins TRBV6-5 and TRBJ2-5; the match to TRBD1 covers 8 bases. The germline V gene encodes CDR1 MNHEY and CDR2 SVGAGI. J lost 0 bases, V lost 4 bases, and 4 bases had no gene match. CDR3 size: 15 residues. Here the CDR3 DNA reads TGTGCCAGCAGTTTGGGACAGGTCAACCAAGAGACCCAGTACTTC. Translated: CASSLGQVNQETQYF.

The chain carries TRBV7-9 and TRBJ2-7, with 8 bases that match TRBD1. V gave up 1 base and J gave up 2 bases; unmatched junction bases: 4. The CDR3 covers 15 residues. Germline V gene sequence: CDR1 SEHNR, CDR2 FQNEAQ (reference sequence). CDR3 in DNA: TGTGCCAGCAGCTTAGGGGAGACAGGGGCCTACGAGCAGTACTTC. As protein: CASSLGETGAYEQYF.